This T cell receptor (beta chain) is from a study of identical twins. Overall study results and limits: Compared with unrelated sharing, twin-shared out-of-frame alpha sequences had more low-probability sequences. The conclusions drew on cross-sectional statistical analysis instead of tracking the same donors. A lower insertion count was a feature of abundant cord blood beta clonotypes, with no such feature in memory repertoires. Twin sharing of out-of-frame TCR alpha was underestimated by models in monozygotic pairs.

Of note for this clonotype: Its cognate antigen is unknown.

CDR1 is LGHNA and CDR2 is YNFKEQ in the germline V gene. The CDR3 sequence is 14 residues long. V was pared by 1 base and J by 6 bases, with 2 bases of the junction left unmatched. TCRdb used MiXCR to reprocess the 5' RACE reads, holding one entry per CDR3 protein. This table holds hundreds of thousands of distinct CDR3 sequences, more than 6.5% found once. This sample also appeared in a second study, on yellow fever vaccine responses in identical twins.

Specimen: memory (CD45RO+) T cells sorted from blood. The chain joins TRBV4-2 to TRBJ2-7; 11 positions agree with TRBD2. The sequence derives from a young woman in good health. The CDR3 DNA reads as TGTGCCAGCAGCCAAGCAACTAGCGGGGGCGAGCAGTACTTC. It encodes CASSQATSGGEQYF.